This TCR beta chain is from a study of T-cell memory formation after mild COVID-19. The CDR3 has 14 amino acids. CDR1 and CDR2 (germline): MGHDK, SYGVNS. The junction had 8 bases not matched to a gene; V was cut back by 4 bases and J by 5 bases. TCRdb passed the 5' RACE reads through MiXCR, listing each CDR3 protein once. The sample yields some 200,000 distinct CDR3 sequences, about a fifth seen once. This clonotype was counted at least ten times. This TCR derives from an adult woman who had mild COVID-19 (a few samples of this study predate the infection). Cell type and time point are not known. This chain connects TRBV25-1 to TRBJ2-7; 7 bases agree with TRBD2. Sequencing was performed on PBMCs or a T cell subset sorted from them (not recorded which). The CDR3, as DNA: TGTGCCAGCAGTGTCGGACTAGATAGCGACGAGCAGTACTTC. It codes for CASSVGLDSDEQYF.